A selection of T cell receptor beta chains follows, all from one sample in a study of blood T cell repertoires in COVID-19. Profiling relied on immunoSEQ multiplex PCR, and the TCRdb table lists in-frame clones only, not all of them. The repertoire consists of approximately 68,000 clones, with about 81% occurring once and the leading ten covering less than 10%. The sample was peripheral blood. Receptor source: a human donor in a cohort sampled during active COVID-19. Both conserved end residues are part of each CDR3. The D gene is left open where the match is weak. Only some rows state a clone size, as once, few, many or a class for expanded clones.

V: TRBV19; D: TRBD1; size: -; J: TRBJ2-1; DNA: TGTGCCAGTAGTCCCCGACAGGGGAGCTCCTACAATGAGCAGTTCTTC; CDR3: CASSPRQGSSYNEQFF
V: TRBV7-9; D: TRBD2; size: few; J: TRBJ2-1; DNA: TGTGCCAGCAGCTCGCGACTAGCGGGATTAAATGAGCAGTTCTTC; CDR3: CASSSRLAGLNEQFF
V: TRBV7-2; D: TRBD1; size: -; J: TRBJ1-2; DNA: TGTGCCAGCAGCTTAGGGACAGGGTGGAACTATGGCTACACCTTC; CDR3: CASSLGTGWNYGYTF
V: TRBV21-1; D: -; size: -; J: TRBJ1-1; DNA: TGTGCCAGCGCCCAGGTGGGGCGTGGACTGAACACTGAAGCTTTCTTT; CDR3: CASAQVGRGLNTEAFF
V: TRBV18; D: TRBD1; size: -; J: TRBJ1-1; DNA: TGTGCCAGCTCCCGAACTTCACAACAGGGGGGGAACACTGAAGCTTTCTTT; CDR3: CASSRTSQQGGNTEAFF
V: TRBV5-3; D: TRBD2; size: -; J: TRBJ2-3; DNA: TGTGCCAGAAGCCAAAAGATTTTAGCGGGAGGACCAAGCACAGATACGCAGTATTTT; CDR3: CARSQKILAGGPSTDTQYF
V: TRBV18; D: -; size: -; J: TRBJ2-1; DNA: TGTGCCAGCCCCTCTCCGGACGGGAGAGACAATGAGCAGTTCTTC; CDR3: CASPSPDGRDNEQFF
V: TRBV5-4; D: -; size: -; J: TRBJ1-1; DNA: TGTGCCAGCAGCTTCGGACAGAGGAACACTGAAGCTTTCTTT; CDR3: CASSFGQRNTEAFF
V: TRBV4-1; D: TRBD1; size: -; J: TRBJ1-2; DNA: TGCGCCAGCAGCCGGACCGGGACAGAGCTATACTATGGCTACACCTTC; CDR3: CASSRTGTELYYGYTF
V: TRBV4-2; D: -; size: -; J: TRBJ2-1; DNA: TGTGCCAGCAGCCAAGATCGAAACCAGTACAATGAGCAGTTCTTC; CDR3: CASSQDRNQYNEQFF
V: TRBV10-1; D: -; size: -; J: TRBJ2-7; DNA: TGCGCCAGCAGTGAAATGGACAGCGCCTACGAGCAGTACTTC; CDR3: CASSEMDSAYEQYF
V: TRBV2; D: -; size: -; J: TRBJ2-1; DNA: TGTGCCAGCAGTCCTACTAGCAATGAGCAGTTCTTC; CDR3: CASSPTSNEQFF
V: TRBV27; D: -; size: -; J: TRBJ2-4; DNA: TGTGCCAGCAGTTTAAGATTTGGAGGGGCCAAAAACATTCAGTACTTC; CDR3: CASSLRFGGAKNIQYF
V: TRBV28; D: TRBD1; size: once; J: TRBJ1-5; DNA: TGTGCCAGCAGTTTACAGGGACAGATCAATCAGCCCCAGCATTTT; CDR3: CASSLQGQINQPQHF
V: TRBV6-5; D: -; size: -; J: TRBJ2-5; DNA: TGTGCCAGCAGTCCCACGGCGGCTAGCCAAGAGACCCAGTACTTC; CDR3: CASSPTAASQETQYF
V: TRBV5-1; D: TRBD2; size: -; J: TRBJ2-2; DNA: TGCGCCAGCAGCCTTGGAGGCCTAGCGGGAGTCGGGGAGCTGTTTTTT; CDR3: CASSLGGLAGVGELFF
V: TRBV9; D: -; size: few; J: TRBJ2-2; DNA: TGTGCCAGCAGCGTAAGTGGCCCCGGGGAGCTGTTTTTT; CDR3: CASSVSGPGELFF
V: TRBV30; D: TRBD2; size: -; J: TRBJ2-2; DNA: TGTGCCTGGAAGGGCGGGAGGGCCCCGACCGGGGAGCTGTTTTTT; CDR3: CAWKGGRAPTGELFF
V: TRBV21-1; D: -; size: once; J: TRBJ2-7; DNA: TGTGCCAGTGGACAGGAGACCTACGAGCAGTACTTC; CDR3: CASGQETYEQYF